A selection of T cell receptor beta chains follows, all from one sample in a study of T cell responses to AZD1222 COVID-19 vaccine. Assay used: immunoSEQ multiplex PCR; TCRdb lists only in-frame clones, some missing. This sample has 100,000 to 150,000 clones, with 85% to 90% found just once. The sequencing here drew on peripheral blood, taken on day 0 of AZD1222 vaccination. Receptors were obtained from an adult in good health. Both conserved end residues are part of each CDR3. The order of the fields is D gene, clone size, V gene, J gene, CDR3 length, CDR3 DNA, CDR3 protein. A D gene is named only where the DNA matches it firmly. Clone size appears in some rows only: once, few, many, or a class for an expanded clone.

TRBD1	NA	TRBV10-3	TRBJ2-7	14	TGTGCCCTTTCAGACAGGGGGGAGTCCTACGAGCAGTACTTC	CALSDRGESYEQYF
NA	NA	TRBV4-3	TRBJ2-3	12	TGCGCCAGCAGCCAAGATACAGCCGCACAGTATTTT	CASSQDTAAQYF
TRBD1	once	TRBV11-2	TRBJ1-2	14	TGTGCCAGCAGCCCGACGACAGGGGTAGCTGGCTACACCTTC	CASSPTTGVAGYTF
TRBD2	NA	TRBV5-1	TRBJ2-1	16	TGCGCCAGCAGCAAAATAGCGGGTAGCTCCTACAATGAGCAGTTCTTC	CASSKIAGSSYNEQFF
NA	NA	TRBV4-2	TRBJ2-7	15	TGTGCCAGCAGCCAAGCCCCGGGGAGCTCCTACGAGCAGTACTTC	CASSQAPGSSYEQYF
NA	NA	TRBV6-6	TRBJ2-7	15	TGTGCCAGCAGTTACCCCGGACAGCTCTCCTACGAGCAGTACTTC	CASSYPGQLSYEQYF
NA	NA	TRBV18	TRBJ2-2	15	TGTGCCAGCTCACCGGATGCGGTTTTTCCCGGGGAGCTGTTTTTT	CASSPDAVFPGELFF
NA	NA	TRBV28	TRBJ1-2	15	TGTGCCAGCAGTCCGACCTTGGGGGGATTCTATGGCTACACCTTC	CASSPTLGGFYGYTF
NA	NA	TRBV19	TRBJ1-1	11	TGTGCCAGTAGTATCGGCGGGGAAGCTTTCTTT	CASSIGGEAFF
NA	NA	TRBV5-8	TRBJ2-2	15	TGTGCCAGCGCCTACACAGGGATAAAGAGCGGGGAGCTGTTTTTT	CASAYTGIKSGELFF
NA	NA	TRBV14	TRBJ2-1	15	TGTGCCAGCAGCCCCCGGGACTTCCTTAGGGATGAGCAGTTCTTC	CASSPRDFLRDEQFF
TRBD1	NA	TRBV19	TRBJ1-5	16	TGTGCCAGTAGTATCTATCGGGACAGGGGCAATCAGCCCCAGCATTTT	CASSIYRDRGNQPQHF
NA	once	TRBV3-1/TRBV3-2	TRBJ1-3	17	TGTGCCAGCAGCCAAAACGGTCGGGGGTACACTGGAAACACCATATATTTT	CASSQNGRGYTGNTIYF
NA	NA	TRBV28	TRBJ1-1	12	TGTGCCAGCAGTTCATGGGGACTTCATGCTTTCTTT	CASSSWGLHAFF
NA	NA	TRBV24-1	TRBJ2-2	17	TGTGCCACCAGTTTCCCCAGGATTCCACCCATGTTCGGGGAGCTGTTTTTT	CATSFPRIPPMFGELFF
TRBD1	NA	TRBV6-5	TRBJ2-1	15	TGTGCCAGCAGAAGACCGGGACAGGCCTACAATGAGCAGTTCTTC	CASRRPGQAYNEQFF
NA	NA	TRBV20-1	TRBJ1-6	13	TGCAGTGCTAGTGGGGCCTTAAATTCACCCCTCCACTTT	CSASGALNSPLHF
TRBD1	NA	TRBV18	TRBJ1-6	16	TGTGCCAGCTCACCAAGACAGGGTCTGGATAATTCACCCCTCCACTTT	CASSPRQGLDNSPLHF
NA	NA	TRBV30	TRBJ2-7	13	TGTGCCTGGAGTAAGGGGGGCGGGTACGAGCAGTACTTC	CAWSKGGGYEQYF
NA	NA	TRBV30	TRBJ2-2	18	TGTGCCTGGAGGGGAACCCAGGGATTGGGGAGGAACACCGGGGAGCTGTTTTTT	CAWRGTQGLGRNTGELFF
NA	NA	TRBV4-1	TRBJ2-7	15	TGCGCCAGCAGCCACTTACAGGATAGCTCCTACGAGCAGTACTTC	CASSHLQDSSYEQYF
TRBD2	NA	TRBV11-2	TRBJ2-2	17	TGTGCCAGCAGCTTCGAACCGGGACTAGCGGGGTCCGGGGAGCTGTTTTTT	CASSFEPGLAGSGELFF
TRBD1	NA	TRBV5-1	TRBJ1-2	15	TGCGCCAGCAGCCCGGGGGACAGAACTAACTATGGCTACACCTTC	CASSPGDRTNYGYTF